One sample yielded the 15 T cell receptor beta chains listed below, sequenced in a study of T-cell reconstitution after alpha-beta-depleted transplantation in children. The authors prepared the TCRbeta library with unique molecular identifiers. One entry per CDR3 protein results from TCRdb running MiXCR on the PCR reads. The sample includes about 110,000 distinct CDR3 sequences, 20% to 25% of them seen just once. The sample here was PBMCs, mostly from graft donor cells, taken 180 days after TCRalphabeta/CD19-depleted stem cell transplant. The receptors here all came from a male patient between 2 and 10 years old who had a stem cell transplant for chronic granulomatous disease, so the T cells may come from the graft donor.

This chain links TRBV28 with TRBJ2-1; 7 bases match TRBD2. This CDR3 contains 13 residues. Germline CDR1 MDHEN, CDR2 SYDVKM. Trimming cost V 8 bases and J 6 bases; bases outside gene matches: 7. CDR3 sequence: CASLLGGSNEQFF. CDR3 in DNA: TGTGCCAGCTTACTAGGCGGGAGCAATGAGCAGTTCTTC.

The chain has TRBV6-1 and TRBJ2-1, with D possibly called TRBD1 or TRBD2 (5 bases each). This CDR3 has 16 residues. The germline CDR1 and CDR2 sequences are MNHNS and SASEGT. The germline V and J ends were trimmed by 10 bases and 8 bases, with 27 bases remaining between them. The DNA for the CDR3 is TGTGCCACAGCCTCCGGGGCTGCGACCCAGCCCCATGAGCAGTTCTTC. As protein: CATASGAATQPHEQFF.

This chain connects TRBV14 to TRBJ2-2; D unresolved. V lost 2 bases to trimming and J lost 2 bases, with 15 bases between them. This CDR3 spans 17 amino acids. Germline lookup yields CDR1 SGHDN and CDR2 FVKESK. Here the CDR3 reads CASSQPVDWQNTGELFF. CDR3 nucleotides: TGTGCCAGCAGCCAACCGGTCGACTGGCAAAACACCGGGGAGCTGTTTTTT. The whole variable domain, remainder taken from reference TRBV14 and TRBJ2-2, is EAGVTQFPSHSVIEKGQTVTLRCDPISGHDNLYWYRRVMGKEIKFLLHFVKESKQDESGMPNNRFLAERTGGTYSTLKVQPAELEDSGVYFCASSQPVDWQNTGELFFGEGSRLTVL.

This clonotype appeared a few times. The gene calls are TRBV12-3 or TRBV12-4 and TRBJ2-7; TRBD1 might be the D (5 bases). Trimming left V 2 bases short and J 0 bases short, with 8 bases between. This CDR3 contains 14 residues. The CDR3 sequence is CASSLLGPSYEQYF. The DNA for the CDR3 is TGTGCCAGCAGTTTATTGGGGCCCTCCTACGAGCAGTACTTC.

There are a few counts of this clonotype. The chain employs TRBV7-6 and TRBJ2-3; D ambiguous. With 2 bases removed from V and 2 bases from J, the gap between germline ends came to 5 bases. Germline V CDR1 and CDR2: SGHVS, FNYEAQ. This CDR3 is built from 13 residues. The CDR3 here is CASSLFATDTQYF. In nucleotides, the CDR3 is TGTGCCAGCAGCTTATTCGCCACAGATACGCAGTATTTT.

This clonotype appeared many times. This sequence joins TRBV6-5 and TRBJ2-3; D may be TRBD1 (6 bases). V lost 0 bases to trimming and J lost 3 bases, with 13 bases between them. CDR1 and CDR2 from the germline V gene are MNHEY and SVGAGI. The CDR3 runs 16 residues. For the CDR3, the DNA is TGTGCCAGCAGTTACTCGAACGCAGGGGTAACAGATACGCAGTATTTT. Translation: CASSYSNAGVTDTQYF.

This sequence joins TRBV5-1 and TRBJ1-3, with D uncertain. V lost 6 bases, J lost 0 bases, and 13 bases lay in between. CDR1 and CDR2 (germline): SGHRS, YFSETQ. There are 15 residues in the CDR3. The DNA of the CDR3 is TGCGCCAGCAAACTCAGCCTAAGCTCTGGAAACACCATATATTTT. This sequence encodes CASKLSLSSGNTIYF. The whole variable domain, remainder taken from reference TRBV5-1 and TRBJ1-3, is KAGVTQTPRYLIKTRGQQVTLSCSPISGHRSVSWYQQTPGQGLQFLFEYFSETQRNKGNFPGRFSGRQFSNSRSEMNVSTLELGDSALYLCASKLSLSSGNTIYFGEGSWLTVV.

This chain's CDR3 is CASSLTGARAVYEQYF. For the CDR3, the DNA is TGTGCCAGCAGCTTAACGGGGGCCAGGGCTGTATACGAGCAGTACTTC. This chain uses TRBV7-2 with TRBJ2-7; the D gene could be TRBD1 or TRBD2 (6 bases each). Trimming removed 2 bases at V and 4 bases at J, with 18 bases between. Germline assignment: CDR1 SGHTA and CDR2 FQGNSA. This CDR3 contains 16 residues.

The gene calls are TRBV9 and TRBJ2-2; D unresolved. CDR3 length: 14 residues. Trimming pared 0 bases from V and 5 bases from J, leaving 8 bases between. Germline V gene sequence: CDR1 SGDLS, CDR2 YYNGEE. CDR3 protein: CASSVAWGTGELFF. The DNA of the CDR3 is TGTGCCAGCAGCGTAGCGTGGGGAACCGGGGAGCTGTTTTTT.

This clonotype was recorded many times. The gene calls are TRBV5-5 and TRBJ2-7, with D tentatively TRBD1 (5 bases). CDR1 is SGHKS, CDR2 YYEKEE, per germline (reference sequence). V lost 0 bases and J lost 2, with 18 bases in between. This CDR3 region has 17 residues. The CDR3 loop reads CASSLGGRLFSPYEQYF. The CDR3 bases are TGTGCCAGCAGCTTGGGGGGCAGGCTTTTTAGTCCCTACGAGCAGTACTTC. The full variable domain, rest sourced from reference TRBV5-5 and TRBJ2-7, is DAGVTQSPTHLIKTRGQQVTLRCSPISGHKSVSWYQQVLGQGPQFIFQYYEKEERGRGNFPDRFSARQFPNYSSELNVNALLLGDSALYLCASSLGGRLFSPYEQYFGPGTRLTVT.

The genes are TRBV18 and TRBJ2-7; no firm D call. V was clipped by 1 base and J by 4 bases, with 11 bases between them. This CDR3 is 14 amino acids long. Germline CDR1 reads KGHSH; CDR2 reads LQKENI. The CDR3 is CASSPRGTAYEQYF. The DNA of the CDR3 is TGTGCCAGCTCACCACGGGGAACAGCTTACGAGCAGTACTTC.

In this sample, this clonotype turned up many times. The chain couples TRBV4-2 to TRBJ2-7; 7 bases match TRBD2. CDR3 length: 16 residues. The V gene's germline CDR1 is LGHNA and CDR2 YNFKEQ. V was clipped by 4 bases and J by 1 base; unmatched bases: 10. The CDR3 loop is CASSRLVSGSSYEQYF. In DNA, the CDR3 is TGTGCCAGCAGCCGACTCGTTAGCGGGTCTTCCTACGAGCAGTACTTC.

This clonotype has only a few counts. This chain uses TRBV20-1 with TRBJ2-3, with 11 nucleotides matching TRBD2. Per germline, CDR1 DFQATT and CDR2 SNEGSKA (reference sequence). The ends lost 2 bases at V and 1 base at J; junction bases unmatched: 11. CDR3 length: 18 residues. The CDR3 sequence is CSARKSKLLAGGTDTQYF. The CDR3 DNA sequence: TGCAGTGCTAGAAAATCCAAATTACTAGCGGGAGGCACAGATACGCAGTATTTT.

The table lists this clonotype with many counts. This chain uses TRBV5-1 with TRBJ2-1; weak D call: TRBD2 (7 bases). There are 16 residues in the CDR3. The germline gives CDR1 SGHRS, CDR2 YFSETQ. V lost 1 base, J lost 0 bases, and 11 bases lay in between. The CDR3 reads CASSLRGGGSYNEQFF. DNA for the CDR3: TGCGCCAGCAGCTTGAGGGGGGGGGGCTCCTACAATGAGCAGTTCTTC.

The chain uses TRBV4-3 and TRBJ1-1, with 9 nucleotides matching TRBD1. CDR1 and CDR2 (germline): LGHNA, YSLEER. The CDR3 is 13 residues long. With V trimmed by 1 base and J by 7 bases, 1 base remained unmatched. The CDR3 coding sequence is TGCGCCAGCAGCCAAGCGGGACAGGGTGAAGCTTTCTTT. This encodes CASSQAGQGEAFF.